This entry is about one T cell receptor beta chain. Its antigen is currently unknown. A much larger clone is a single base away; this may be a read error. This entry comes from a study of blood T cells in healthy people across ages. Study overall: About one barcoded TCR beta cDNA was captured per two T cells. Study-wide points: Expanded clonotype shifts may have been confounded, as the donors had an unknown CMV status. Getting older went along with TCR beta diversity per million T cells dropping roughly linearly.

Then a second PCR, running roughly 6 to 12 cycles, was carried out with a sample-barcoded 5' primer and a J-beta primer mix. TCRdb fed the 5' RACE reads into MiXCR, producing one record per CDR3 protein. The sample yields 630,000 or so distinct CDR3 sequences, around 31% seen once. Material for sequencing was blood. This receptor was obtained from a woman of 80 years or more in good health.

CDR3: CASSLRTSGEQFF. The CDR3 DNA reads TGTGCCAGCAGTTTAAGGACTAGCGGGGAGCAGTTCTTC. The chain couples TRBV28 to TRBJ2-1; 11 bases agree with TRBD2. CDR1 is MDHEN, CDR2 SYDVKM, per germline. The CDR3 sequence is 13 residues long. V shed 2 bases and J 10 bases; nucleotides not matched to a gene: 1.